This is a list of T cell receptor beta chains from one sample in a study of blood T cell repertoires in COVID-19. The repertoire was sequenced with immunoSEQ multiplex PCR; TCRdb's copy has only in-frame clones and lacks some. This table holds approximately 170,000 clones, roughly nine tenths found once. Sequencing was done on a sample of peripheral blood. The receptors originated from a woman aged 55-69 years with COVID-19, enrolled during active disease. Both conserved end residues are part of each CDR3.

V gene: TRBV13; J gene: TRBJ2-3; CDR3 protein: CASSSPTSGRAIDVTDTQYF
V gene: TRBV11-2; J gene: TRBJ1-5; CDR3 protein: CASSYDRGQNQPQHF
V gene: TRBV25-1; J gene: TRBJ2-7; CDR3 protein: CASSVGTGGYEQYF
V gene: TRBV4-3; J gene: TRBJ2-1; CDR3 protein: CASSQDRNSGRAGEQFF
V gene: TRBV11-3; J gene: TRBJ2-1; CDR3 protein: CASSLSSLVHNEQFF
V gene: TRBV7-3; J gene: TRBJ2-1; CDR3 protein: CASSPGGNEQFF
V gene: TRBV19; J gene: TRBJ1-5; CDR3 protein: CASSIVSGLQHF
V gene: TRBV5-1; J gene: TRBJ1-4; CDR3 protein: CASRGQATNEKLFF
V gene: TRBV6-2/TRBV6-3; J gene: TRBJ2-7; CDR3 protein: CASSYPGTQVGEQYF
V gene: TRBV12-3/TRBV12-4; J gene: TRBJ1-4; CDR3 protein: CASSFLGELFF
V gene: TRBV12-3/TRBV12-4; J gene: TRBJ1-5; CDR3 protein: CASSLGQRQPQHF
V gene: TRBV9; J gene: TRBJ2-1; CDR3 protein: CASSVNGYNEQFF
V gene: TRBV4-1; J gene: TRBJ1-2; CDR3 protein: CASSQEARNYGYTF
V gene: TRBV7-7; J gene: TRBJ2-7; CDR3 protein: CASSPSGAYEQYF
V gene: TRBV19; J gene: TRBJ1-4; CDR3 protein: CASRDQWQGSEKLFF
V gene: TRBV29-1; J gene: TRBJ1-1; CDR3 protein: CSVLRDRGLTEAFF
V gene: TRBV18; J gene: TRBJ1-3; CDR3 protein: CASSPLGTVENTIYF
V gene: TRBV19; J gene: TRBJ1-1; CDR3 protein: CASTQVRGANTEAFF
V gene: TRBV19; J gene: TRBJ2-2; CDR3 protein: CASSIGGPWATGELFF
V gene: TRBV3-1/TRBV3-2; J gene: TRBJ1-1; CDR3 protein: CASNRQGVDTEAFF
V gene: TRBV24-1; J gene: TRBJ2-1; CDR3 protein: CATRGTGVLNEQFF
V gene: TRBV7-6; J gene: TRBJ2-5; CDR3 protein: CASSLGLAGDQETQYF